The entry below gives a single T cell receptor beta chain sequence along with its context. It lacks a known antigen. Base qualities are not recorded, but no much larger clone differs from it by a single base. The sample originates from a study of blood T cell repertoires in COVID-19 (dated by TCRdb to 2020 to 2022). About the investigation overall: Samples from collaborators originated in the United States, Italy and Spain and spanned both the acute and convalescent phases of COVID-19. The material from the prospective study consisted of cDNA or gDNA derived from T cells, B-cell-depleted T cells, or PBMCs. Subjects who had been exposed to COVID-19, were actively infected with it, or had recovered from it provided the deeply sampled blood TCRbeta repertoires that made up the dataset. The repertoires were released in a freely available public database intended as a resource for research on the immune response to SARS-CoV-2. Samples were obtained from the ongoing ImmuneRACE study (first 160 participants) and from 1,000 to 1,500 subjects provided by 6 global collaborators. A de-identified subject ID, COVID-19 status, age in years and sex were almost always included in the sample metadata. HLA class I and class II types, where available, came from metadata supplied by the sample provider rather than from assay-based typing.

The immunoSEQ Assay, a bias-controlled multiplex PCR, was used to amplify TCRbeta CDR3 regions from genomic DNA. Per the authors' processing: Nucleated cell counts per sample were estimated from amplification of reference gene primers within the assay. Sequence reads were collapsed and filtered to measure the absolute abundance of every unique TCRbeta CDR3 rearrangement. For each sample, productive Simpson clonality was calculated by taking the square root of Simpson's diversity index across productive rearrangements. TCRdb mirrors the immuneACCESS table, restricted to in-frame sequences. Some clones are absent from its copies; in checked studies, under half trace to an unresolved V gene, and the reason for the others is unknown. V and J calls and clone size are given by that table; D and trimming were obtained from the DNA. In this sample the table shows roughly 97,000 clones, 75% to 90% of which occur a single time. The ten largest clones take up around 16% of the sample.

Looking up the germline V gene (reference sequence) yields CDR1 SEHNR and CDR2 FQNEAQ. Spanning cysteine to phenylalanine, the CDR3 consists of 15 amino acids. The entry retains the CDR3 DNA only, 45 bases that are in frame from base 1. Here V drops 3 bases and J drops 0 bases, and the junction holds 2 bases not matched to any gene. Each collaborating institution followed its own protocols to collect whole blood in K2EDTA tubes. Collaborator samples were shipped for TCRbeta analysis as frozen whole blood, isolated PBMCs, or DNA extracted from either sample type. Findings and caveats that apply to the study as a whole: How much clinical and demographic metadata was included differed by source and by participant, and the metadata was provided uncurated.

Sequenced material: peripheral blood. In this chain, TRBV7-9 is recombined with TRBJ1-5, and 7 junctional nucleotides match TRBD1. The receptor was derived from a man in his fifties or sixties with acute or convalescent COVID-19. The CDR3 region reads CASSLQGGSNQPQHF. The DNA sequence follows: TGTGCCAGCAGCTTGCAGGGGGGTAGCAATCAGCCCCAGCATTTT. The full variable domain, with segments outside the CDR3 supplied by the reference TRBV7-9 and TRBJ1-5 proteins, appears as DTGVSQNPRHKITKRGQNVTFRCDPISEHNRLYWYRQTLGQGPEFLTYFQNEAQLEKSRLLSDRFSAERPKGSFSTLEIQRTEQGDSAMYLCASSLQGGSNQPQHFGDGTRLSIL.